Following are 26 T cell receptor beta chains from one sample sequenced in a study of blood T cell repertoires in COVID-19. TCRdb's copy holds only in-frame clones and misses some; the assay was immunoSEQ multiplex PCR. The sample has 95,000 to 150,000 clones, roughly 90% seen once. The sequencing input was peripheral blood. Receptors were obtained from a man aged 50 to 59 with COVID-19, enrolled during active disease.

The CDR3 reads CASSPSGTGGLGYTF. CDR3 bases: TGTGCCAGCAGCCCATCCGGGACAGGGGGTCTTGGCTACACCTTC. This chain joins TRBV7-9 and TRBJ1-2, with 11 bases aligning to TRBD1. V shed 5 bases and J 7 bases; nucleotides not matched to a gene: 9. The CDR3 has 15 residues. Germline CDR1 and CDR2: SEHNR and FQNEAQ (reference sequence). Filled out from reference TRBV7-9 and TRBJ1-2, the complete variable domain reads DTGVSQNPRHKITKRGQNVTFRCDPISEHNRLYWYRQTLGQGPEFLTYFQNEAQLEKSRLLSDRFSAERPKGSFSTLEIQRTEQGDSAMYLCASSPSGTGGLGYTFGSGTRLTVV.

The chain employs TRBV2 and TRBJ2-5; no reliable D call. This CDR3 is 12 amino acids long. Trimming stripped 6 bases from V and 2 bases from J, with 7 bases between. Germline V CDR1 and CDR2: SNHLY, FYNNEI. CDR3 in DNA: TGTGCCAGCAGCCTCGGGCAAGAGACCCAGTACTTC. It codes for CASSLGQETQYF.

The rearrangement joins TRBV6-5 to TRBJ2-5, with D unclear. Germline lookup yields CDR1 MNHEY and CDR2 SVGAGI. Trimming took 6 bases from V and 11 from J, leaving 13 bases between them. The CDR3 totals 11 residues. The CDR3 DNA reads as TGTGCCAGCAGACCCGCTCATGAGCAGTACTTC. This sequence encodes CASRPAHEQYF.

The chain has TRBV3-1 (or the pseudogene TRBV3-2) and TRBJ2-1; TRBD2 aligns across 14 bases. V lost 4 bases to trimming and J lost 8 bases; unmatched junction nucleotides: 7. Germline CDR1 is LGHDT and CDR2 is YNNKEL (reference sequence). This CDR3 is 16 amino acids long. This chain's CDR3 is CASSRGTSGSWDEQFF. CDR3 in DNA: TGTGCCAGCAGCCGGGGGACTAGCGGGAGTTGGGATGAGCAGTTCTTC.

About this clone: Other DNA sequences within the sample encode an identical CDR3. CDR3 loop: CASSQAGGLTDTQYF. CDR3 nucleotide sequence: TGTGCCAGCAGCCAAGCGGGAGGGCTCACAGATACGCAGTATTTT. The chain employs TRBV7-3 and TRBJ2-3; 10 nucleotides line up with TRBD2. The V gene end was trimmed by 5 bases and the J gene end by 2 bases; junction bases not matched to a gene: 4. Germline CDR1 is SGHTA and CDR2 is FQGTGA. This CDR3 has 15 amino acids.

This chain's CDR3 is CASSFKKPDTQYF. In DNA form, the CDR3 reads TGTGCCAGCAGCTTTAAGAAGCCAGATACGCAGTATTTT. The chain is built from TRBV7-9 and TRBJ2-3, with no clear D. Germline V CDR1 and CDR2: SEHNR, FQNEAQ (reference sequence). The CDR3 runs 13 residues. V gave up 3 bases and J gave up 4 bases, with 8 bases separating them.

The rearrangement joins TRBV10-1 to TRBJ2-3, with 11 positions matching TRBD2. V was pared by 4 bases and J by 1 base, with 4 bases of the junction left unmatched. The CDR3 consists of 16 residues. In germline, CDR1 is WNHNN, CDR2 SYGVQD (reference sequence). The CDR3 spells CASSAALAGGTDTQYF. CDR3 coding DNA: TGCGCCAGCAGTGCCGCACTAGCGGGAGGCACAGATACGCAGTATTTT.

The chain recombines TRBV21-1 with TRBJ2-7; the tabulated D call, TRBD2, remains unverified against the DNA. TRBV21-1 is labeled a pseudogene. The CDR3 totals 16 residues. Here the CDR3 reads CASSKVAAGGASEQYV. Written as DNA, the CDR3 is TGTGCCAGCAGCAAGGTGGCAGCGGGAGGGGCTAGCGAGCAGTACGTC.

This chain links TRBV21-1 with TRBJ2-7; the D call of TRBD2 is as the table states it, not checked on the DNA. TRBV21-1 is classified as a pseudogene. The CDR3 extends over 18 amino acids. Here the CDR3 reads CASSSYTKLAGIQYEQYV. CDR3 bases: TGTGCCAGCAGCAGCTATACCAAATTAGCGGGAATTCAGTACGAGCAGTACGTC.

V gene TRBV10-3 combines with J gene TRBJ2-1; no definite D call. There are 12 residues in the CDR3. The V end was cut by 3 bases, the J end by 4 bases, with 4 bases between. Per the germline V gene, CDR1 is ENHRY and CDR2 is SYGVKD. CDR3 in amino acids: CAISDGYNEQFF. The CDR3 region has the DNA TGTGCCATCAGTGACGGGTACAATGAGCAGTTCTTC.

J is TRBJ2-1 and V is TRBV7-6, with D possibly matching TRBD2 (6 bases). Germline V gives CDR1 SGHVS, CDR2 FNYEAQ. The V gene lost 2 bases and the J gene lost 1 base, with 12 bases spanning the gap. This CDR3 comprises 16 residues. The DNA for the CDR3 is TGTGCCAGCAGCTTAACCGCGGGGTTATCCTACAATGAGCAGTTCTTC. Amino acid sequence: CASSLTAGLSYNEQFF.

The V gene is TRBV5-1, the J gene TRBJ2-7; 7 bases line up with TRBD2. The germline CDR1 and CDR2 sequences are SGHRS and YFSETQ. Losses at the gene ends were 6 bases for V and 3 bases for J; bases not matched to a gene: 9. This CDR3 has 14 amino acids. The CDR3 nucleotides read TGCGCCAGCAAATCGGAGGGAGGGAGCTACGAGCAGTACTTC. Protein sequence: CASKSEGGSYEQYF.

The chain links TRBV4-3 to TRBJ2-1; maybe TRBD2 (5 bases). CDR1 is LGHNA, CDR2 YSLEER, per germline. V dropped 5 bases and J dropped 3 bases, with 11 bases sitting between them. The CDR3 runs 14 residues. This chain's CDR3 is CASSGSLVYNEQFF. The DNA for the CDR3 is TGCGCCAGCAGCGGGAGTTTGGTCTACAATGAGCAGTTCTTC.

The CDR3 bases are TGCGCCAGCAGCTTGGCTTCGCGGGGTTCGGGCGGGGAGCTGTTTTTT. It codes for CASSLASRGSGGELFF. The chain is built from TRBV5-1 and TRBJ2-2, with D possibly matching TRBD2 (6 bases). CDR1 is SGHRS and CDR2 is YFSETQ in the germline V gene. The CDR3 has 16 amino acids. V lost 0 bases and J lost 7, with 16 bases in between.

This chain joins TRBV7-8 and TRBJ2-3, with 14 nucleotides matching TRBD2. V lost 2 bases and J lost 5; bases outside the gene matches: 9. Germline values: CDR1 SGHVS, CDR2 FQNEAQ. The length of the CDR3 is 18 residues. CDR3 region: CASSLSTSGRALVDTQYF. The CDR3 coding sequence is TGTGCCAGCAGCTTATCGACTAGCGGGAGGGCCCTAGTAGATACGCAGTATTTT.

The V call is TRBV27, the J call TRBJ1-4, with 10 bases aligning to TRBD1. Per the germline V gene, CDR1 is MNHEY and CDR2 is SMNVEV (reference sequence). The CDR3 is made up of 15 amino acids. Trimming at V came to 2 bases and at J to 8 bases, leaving 5 bases not matched to a gene. The CDR3 DNA follows: TGTGCCAGCAGTTTAATGGGACAGGGGTTAGAAAAACTGTTTTTT. Translated: CASSLMGQGLEKLFF.

The chain couples TRBV7-9 to TRBJ1-2; TRBD1 matches 10 bases. Germline V gene lookup returns CDR1 SEHNR and CDR2 FQNEAQ (reference sequence). J was trimmed by 2 bases and V by 4 bases; bases with no gene match: 7. This CDR3 comprises 16 residues. The CDR3 here is CASSSSDRGFNYGYTF. The CDR3, as DNA: TGTGCCAGCAGCTCCTCGGACAGGGGGTTCAACTATGGCTACACCTTC.

J is TRBJ2-7 and V is TRBV7-3, with 11 positions matching TRBD2. CDR1 is SGHTA and CDR2 is FQGTGA in the germline V gene. The CDR3 length is 15 residues. V lost 5 bases, J lost 3 bases, and 6 bases stayed unmatched. CDR3 coding DNA: TGTGCCAGCAGCCCCACACTAGCGGGAGACTACGAGCAGTACTTC. Translation gives CASSPTLAGDYEQYF.

In DNA, the CDR3 is TGTGCTAGCAGCTTGGATCGAGTAATACTGAACGGGGGCTACGAGCAGTACGTC. This translates into CASSLDRVILNGGYEQYV. V gene TRBV7-7 combines with J gene TRBJ2-7; weak D call: TRBD2 (6 bases). This CDR3 comprises 18 residues. Germline V CDR1 and CDR2: SSHAT, FNYEAQ (reference sequence).

V usage is TRBV5-1 and J usage is TRBJ1-2; 9 positions agree with TRBD1. Germline trimming cut 4 bases from V and 8 bases from J; bases unmatched to any gene: 15. CDR1 and CDR2 from the germline V gene are SGHRS and YFSETQ. The CDR3 spans 16 residues. The CDR3 protein is CASSTHPAGTGYGYTF. The DNA for the CDR3 is TGCGCCAGCAGCACACACCCCGCCGGGACAGGGTACGGCTACACCTTC.

The V call is TRBV28, the J call TRBJ2-7, with a weak D call TRBD1 (6 bases). The V end lost 6 bases, the J end lost 3 bases, and 15 bases lay between the germline ends. This CDR3 region has 14 residues. Germline V gives CDR1 MDHEN, CDR2 SYDVKM. The CDR3 nucleotides are TGTGCCAGCAGCGGACAGTCGACCCTCTACGAGCAGTACTTC. It translates to CASSGQSTLYEQYF.

The chain has TRBV30 and TRBJ1-3; D call uncertain. Germline lookup yields CDR1 GTSNPN and CDR2 SVGIG (reference sequence). The CDR3 is 14 residues long. Trimming took off 7 bases at V and 0 bases at J, with 13 bases between the two ends. DNA of the CDR3: TGTGCCTCAAATCCGGGAACCTCTGGAAACACCATATATTTT. It specifies CASNPGTSGNTIYF.

The chain joins TRBV24-1 to TRBJ1-5, with a weak D call TRBD1 (5 bases). The CDR3 runs 15 residues. V shed 5 bases and J shed 5 bases, with 15 bases lying between them. From germline, CDR1 is KGHDR and CDR2 SFDVKD. The CDR3 DNA sequence: TGTGCCACCAGTGCGGGGACGGGGGAATATCAGCCCCAGCATTTT. Translation: CATSAGTGEYQPQHF.

This chain links TRBV28 with TRBJ2-1; a weak D match, TRBD2 (5 bases). The germline gives CDR1 MDHEN, CDR2 SYDVKM. The CDR3 is 15 amino acids. V was trimmed by 2 bases and J by 4 bases, leaving 12 bases between them. CDR3 in amino acids: CASSLTGIGYNEQFF. CDR3 DNA: TGTGCCAGCAGTTTAACCGGGATTGGTTACAATGAGCAGTTCTTC.

This chain connects TRBV18 to TRBJ1-4; a possible D gene is TRBD1 (6 bases). The V end was cut by 3 bases, the J end by 6 bases, with 11 bases between. The CDR3 totals 14 residues. Germline V gives CDR1 KGHSH, CDR2 LQKENI. CDR3 DNA: TGTGCCAGCTCACCTAAACAGGGCGATGAAAAACTGTTTTTT. It codes for CASSPKQGDEKLFF.

This chain links TRBV9 with TRBJ2-1, with a weak D call TRBD2 (5 bases). The CDR3 has 15 residues. V was trimmed by 0 bases and J by 7 bases, leaving 14 bases between them. Per germline, CDR1 SGDLS and CDR2 YYNGEE. Here the CDR3 reads CASSVGDYIANEQFF. The CDR3 region has the DNA TGTGCCAGCAGCGTAGGAGACTATATAGCTAATGAGCAGTTCTTC.